Listed below are T cell receptor beta chains from one sample, sequenced in a study of T cells after yellow fever vaccination. Each CDR3 protein is one row after TCRdb ran MiXCR on the 5' RACE reads. The table has about 350,000 distinct CDR3 sequences, 11% seen once. The sequencing used PBMCs, collected on the day of the first yellow fever vaccination. All receptors come from a man aged 18 to 30 who received the YFV17D yellow fever vaccine. The CDR3 runs from the conserved cysteine through the conserved F or W.

>TRBV10-3|TRBJ1-1
CAISVGGTNTEAFF
>TRBV7-7|TRBJ1-1
CASSSAPQNTEAFF
>TRBV4-1|TRBJ2-2
CASSQERLAGDDTGELFF
>TRBV29-1|TRBJ2-1
CSVGGSYNEQFF
>TRBV11-1|TRBJ2-6
CASRVRQGAFDRISGANVLTF
>TRBV7-2|TRBJ1-2
CASSLVSSTGGYGYTF
>TRBV5-5|TRBJ1-1
CASSLNPTAFNEAFF
>TRBV3-1|TRBJ1-2
CASSRTRDYGYTF
>TRBV7-9|TRBJ2-7
CASSFGDRGIWYEQYF
>TRBV7-3|TRBJ2-7
CASSLTGQREQYF
>TRBV5-1|TRBJ1-2
CASSLGLYSYDGYTF
>TRBV21-1|TRBJ2-3
CASSKAVGDTQYF
>TRBV5-8|TRBJ1-5
CASSLRSSSYSNQPQHF
>TRBV12-3/TRBV12-4|TRBJ2-7
CASSFEGLGAYEQYF
>TRBV29-1|TRBJ1-3
CSVETDSGNTIYF
>TRBV10-3|TRBJ2-7
CAIKGNQAYEQYF
>TRBV3-1|TRBJ2-5
CASSLQWTQYF